This T cell receptor (beta chain) derives from a study of response to subunit inactivated influenza vaccine. With V trimmed by 0 bases and J by 6 bases, 4 bases remained unmatched. The CDR3 spans 14 residues. Looked up from germline, CDR1 is SGHNT and CDR2 is YYREEE (reference sequence). Regarding this clonotype: Its specificity is not known.

In TCRdb, the RT-PCR reads were re-called with MiXCR into one record per CDR3 protein. Among about 160,000 distinct CDR3 sequences listed, roughly 11% were seen once. Study-wide points: Few new T cells, the authors suggested, are recruited by each seasonal influenza vaccination.

V gene TRBV5-4 combines with J gene TRBJ1-1; 8 nucleotides line up with TRBD1. This clonotype was obtained from a middle-aged man who received an inactivated influenza vaccine. The source was non-naive T cells sorted from PBMCs, collected more than 35 days after vaccination. The CDR3 loop is CASSLAYRGAEAFF. In DNA, the CDR3 is TGTGCCAGCAGCTTGGCCTACAGGGGGGCTGAAGCTTTCTTT.